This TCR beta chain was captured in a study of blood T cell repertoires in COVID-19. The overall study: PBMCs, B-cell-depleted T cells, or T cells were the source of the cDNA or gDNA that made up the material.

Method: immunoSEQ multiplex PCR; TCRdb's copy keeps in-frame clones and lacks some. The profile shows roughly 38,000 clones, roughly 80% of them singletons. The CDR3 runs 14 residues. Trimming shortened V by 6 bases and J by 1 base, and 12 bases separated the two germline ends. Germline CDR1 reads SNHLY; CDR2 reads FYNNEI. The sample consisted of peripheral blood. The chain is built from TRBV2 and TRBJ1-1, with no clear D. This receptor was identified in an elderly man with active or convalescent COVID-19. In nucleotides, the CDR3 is TGTGCCAGCAGGGGGAGAACGACGAACACTGAAGCTTTCTTT. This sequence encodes CASRGRTTNTEAFF.